Listed here are 20 T cell receptor beta chains from one sample, sequenced in a study of OX40 agonist ivuxolimab in advanced cancers. Sequencing used immunoSEQ multiplex PCR; TCRdb keeps in-frame clones, though not all of them. Among tens of thousands of clones listed, about 80% were seen once. The input for sequencing was CD4+ or CD8+ T cells sorted from blood, taken in a trial of the OX40 agonist ivuxolimab. Every receptor here comes from an adult with an advanced solid tumor such as melanoma, head and neck, liver or kidney cancer.

This sequence joins TRBV5-1 and TRBJ2-5; 11 nucleotides line up with TRBD1. CDR1 and CDR2 from the germline V gene are SGHRS and YFSETQ. The CDR3 extends over 13 amino acids. The V gene end was trimmed by 4 bases and the J gene end by 11 bases; junction bases not matched to a gene: 7. The CDR3 DNA follows: TGCGCCAGCAGCCGGACAGGGGGCGGTGAGCAGTACTTC. Translating gives CASSRTGGGEQYF.

The chain has TRBV2 and TRBJ2-1, with 7 bases lining up with TRBD1. The CDR3 is 12 residues long. V lost 5 bases, J lost 8 bases, and 3 bases stayed unmatched. Germline CDR1 and CDR2: SNHLY and FYNNEI. CDR3 DNA: TGTGCCAGCAGTCCCGACAGGGATGAGCAGTTCTTC. It encodes CASSPDRDEQFF. Full variable domain (outside the CDR3, taken from reference TRBV2 and TRBJ2-1): EPEVTQTPSHQVTQMGQEVILRCVPISNHLYFYWYRQILGQKVEFLVSFYNNEISEKSEIFDDQFSVERPDGSNFTLKIRSTKLEDSAMYFCASSPDRDEQFFGPGTRLTVL.

This sequence joins TRBV7-9 and TRBJ2-2; D not resolved. V was shortened by 3 bases and J by 0 bases, with 8 bases between the two germline ends. Germline V CDR1 and CDR2: SEHNR, FQNEAQ (reference sequence). This CDR3 contains 15 residues. In DNA, the CDR3 is TGTGCCAGCAGCTTCGTGTTAGCGAACACCGGGGAGCTGTTTTTT. Its translation: CASSFVLANTGELFF.

V is TRBV4-2 and J is TRBJ1-1; 7 bases fit TRBD1. The CDR3 length is 13 residues. Germline lookup yields CDR1 LGHNA and CDR2 YNFKEQ. The trim removed 5 bases at V and 2 bases at J, leaving 2 bases unmatched. For the CDR3, the DNA is TGTGCCAGCAGCGGGACAGCCAACACTGAAGCTTTCTTT. This gives the protein CASSGTANTEAFF.

The chain combines TRBV7-2 with TRBJ1-2; maybe TRBD1 (5 bases). Germline CDR1 and CDR2: SGHTA and FQGNSA. The CDR3 is made up of 16 amino acids. Trimming removed 1 base from V and 3 bases from J, with 15 bases in between. CDR3 nucleotide sequence: TGTGCCAGCAGCTTAGATTTCACTTTGGGGGACTATGGCTACACCTTC. This translates into CASSLDFTLGDYGYTF. Complete variable domain (other parts from reference TRBV7-2 and TRBJ1-2): GAGVSQSPSNKVTEKGKDVELRCDPISGHTALYWYRQSLGQGLEFLIYFQGNSAPDKSGLPSDRFSAERTGGSVSTLTIQRTQQEDSAVYLCASSLDFTLGDYGYTFGSGTRLTVV.

The chain is built from TRBV5-5 and TRBJ2-3; TRBD2 is a possible D gene (6 bases). The ends were cut back, 2 bases at V and 0 bases at J, with 16 bases in the middle. Germline-derived CDR1 and CDR2 are SGHKS and YYEKEE (reference sequence). The CDR3 is 17 residues long. The CDR3 is CASSFFTGVISTDTQYF. The CDR3 DNA reads as TGTGCCAGCAGCTTCTTTACGGGGGTCATCAGCACAGATACGCAGTATTTT.

The J gene is TRBJ2-7, the V gene TRBV6-5; the match to TRBD2 covers 10 bases. J lost 6 bases, V lost 5 bases, and 4 bases had no gene match. The CDR3 sequence is 13 residues long. Looked up from germline, CDR1 is MNHEY and CDR2 is SVGAGI. DNA of the CDR3: TGTGCCAGCAGTCCTAGCGGGAGTCGCGAGCAGTACTTC. It encodes CASSPSGSREQYF.

The CDR3 DNA sequence: TGTGCCATCAGTGAAGGACAGGCCTACTATGGCTACACCTTC. Its protein is CAISEGQAYYGYTF. The rearrangement joins TRBV10-3 to TRBJ1-2; TRBD1 agrees at 7 bases. The CDR3 contains 14 residues. Germline V gives CDR1 ENHRY, CDR2 SYGVKD. V gave up 3 bases and J gave up 3 bases; unmatched junction bases: 4.

The chain has TRBV29-1 and TRBJ2-5, with D possibly being TRBD2 (5 bases). The CDR3 loop spans 11 amino acids. CDR1 is SQVTM, CDR2 ANQGSEA, per germline. Trimming removed 6 bases at V and 5 bases at J, with 10 bases between. This CDR3 reads CSVRTGETQYF. CDR3 DNA sequence: TGCAGCGTGCGAACGGGGGAGACCCAGTACTTC.

V usage is TRBV4-3 and J usage is TRBJ2-3; the D gene could be TRBD1 or TRBD2 (5 bases each). Germline loops: CDR1 LGHNA, CDR2 YSLEER. The CDR3 covers 15 residues. V was clipped by 2 bases and J by 2 bases, with 11 bases between them. For the CDR3, the DNA is TGCGCCAGCAGCCAAAGGGACCCTCACACAGATACGCAGTATTTT. The encoded protein is CASSQRDPHTDTQYF.

The chain couples TRBV7-2 to TRBJ2-5; 16 bases agree with TRBD2. This CDR3 has 16 amino acids. The V gene end was trimmed by 3 bases and the J gene end by 2 bases; junction bases not matched to a gene: 0. Germline V gene lookup returns CDR1 SGHTA and CDR2 FQGNSA. This CDR3 is CASSLGLAGGQETQYF. The CDR3 DNA is TGTGCCAGCAGCTTGGGACTAGCGGGAGGGCAAGAGACCCAGTACTTC.

This clone showed up just once. The V and J genes are TRBV5-4 and TRBJ1-1; 8 bases are shared with TRBD1. The CDR3 totals 17 residues. The ends lost 3 bases at V and 2 bases at J; junction bases unmatched: 12. CDR1 is SGHNT, CDR2 YYREEE, per germline (reference sequence). The CDR3 region has the DNA TGTGCCAGCAGCTCCTTGGTTATGACAGGGGCCAACACTGAAGCTTTCTTT. This encodes CASSSLVMTGANTEAFF.

This clone was detected once. The rearrangement links TRBV11-1 to TRBJ2-1; either TRBD1 or TRBD2 may fit D (5 bases each). The CDR3 contains 15 residues. Germline V lookup: CDR1 SGHAT, CDR2 FQDESV (reference sequence). Trimming removed 8 bases from V and 0 bases from J, with 14 bases in between. The CDR3 spells CASATEGSSYNEQFF. CDR3 in DNA: TGTGCCAGCGCTACCGAGGGGAGCTCCTACAATGAGCAGTTCTTC.

This clone has more than one count but fewer than ten. This CDR3 is CASSFGPRDTQYF. The DNA for the CDR3 is TGTGCCAGCAGCTTTGGGCCGCGGGATACGCAGTATTTT. The chain employs TRBV7-2 and TRBJ2-3; D unresolved. This CDR3 comprises 13 residues. Trimming took 3 bases from V and 6 from J, leaving 10 bases between them. Germline CDR1 SGHTA, CDR2 FQGNSA.

The chain is built from TRBV5-4 and TRBJ2-2; 7 nucleotides line up with TRBD2. V shed 5 bases and J 2 bases; nucleotides not matched to a gene: 6. This CDR3 is 15 amino acids long. Germline-derived CDR1 and CDR2 are SGHNT and YYREEE (reference sequence). DNA for the CDR3: TGTGCCAGCAGTCTACAGCGGGATAACACCGGGGAGCTGTTTTTT. It is translated as CASSLQRDNTGELFF.

V usage is TRBV7-2 and J usage is TRBJ2-6; D gene uncertain. Germline V gene sequence: CDR1 SGHTA, CDR2 FQGNSA. Trimming removed 5 bases from V and 0 bases from J, with 5 bases in between. The CDR3 spans 14 residues. CDR3 sequence: CASSLSSGANVLTF. In DNA, the CDR3 is TGTGCCAGCAGCCTCAGCTCTGGGGCCAACGTCCTGACTTTC.

This clone was counted only a few times. The chain uses TRBV6-5 and TRBJ1-6; D perhaps matches TRBD1 (5 bases). V gave up 8 bases and J gave up 9 bases, with 11 bases separating them. Germline V gene lookup returns CDR1 MNHEY and CDR2 SVGAGI. This CDR3 spans 12 amino acids. CDR3 sequence (DNA): TGTGCCAGCCGCCAGGGAGCTTCACCCCTCCACTTT. Protein product: CASRQGASPLHF.

V usage is TRBV25-1 and J usage is TRBJ1-6; D possibly corresponds to TRBD1 (5 bases). CDR3 length equals 14 residues. V was trimmed by 2 bases and J by 10 bases, leaving 12 bases between them. Germline CDR1 and CDR2: MGHDK and SYGVNS. This chain's CDR3 is CASSEAQGRSPLHF. DNA of the CDR3: TGTGCCAGCAGTGAAGCTCAGGGTAGATCACCCCTCCACTTT. Full variable domain (remainder filled in from reference TRBV25-1 and TRBJ1-6): EADIYQTPRYLVIGTGKKITLECSQTMGHDKMYWYQQDPGMELHLIHYSYGVNSTEKGDLSSESTVSRIRTEHFPLTLESARPSHTSQYLCASSEAQGRSPLHFGNGTRLTVT.

As for this clone: This same CDR3 is encoded by further DNA sequences in the sample. The genes are TRBV28 and TRBJ1-5, with 11 bases fitting TRBD1. The germline CDR1 and CDR2 sequences are MDHEN and SYDVKM. The CDR3 loop spans 14 amino acids. V trimming: 6 bases; J trimming: 4 bases; junction bases outside the gene matches: 2. CDR3 sequence reads: CASRGTGGNQPQHF. CDR3 DNA sequence: TGTGCCAGCAGGGGGACAGGGGGAAATCAGCCCCAGCATTTT.

In regard to this clone: Within the sample, other DNA sequences also encode this same CDR3. This sequence joins TRBV4-1 and TRBJ2-3, with D unresolved. V lost 0 bases to trimming and J lost 0 bases, with 7 bases between them. The CDR3 loop spans 15 amino acids. Germline V gene data show CDR1 as MGHRA and CDR2 as YSYEKL. CDR3 in amino acids: CASSQDPGSTDTQYF. The CDR3 bases are TGCGCCAGCAGCCAAGATCCCGGTAGCACAGATACGCAGTATTTT.